This note documents a single T cell receptor beta chain sequence. The sample originates from a study of T cell changes during pregnancy in multiple sclerosis. Using immunoSEQ multiplex PCR, the repertoire was profiled, and TCRdb retains in-frame clones only, with some absent. The sample has approximately 20,000 clones, just over 85% seen once. The V gene's germline CDR1 is SEHNR and CDR2 FQNEAQ (reference sequence). Trimming shortened V by 1 base and J by 8 bases, and 11 bases separated the two germline ends. The CDR3 loop spans 13 amino acids. The receptor's source is a female donor in good health, enrolled as a control in a pregnancy study. V is TRBV7-9 and J is TRBJ1-1; D is ambiguous. This material consisted of CD8+ T cells from peripheral blood mononuclear cells, taken in the third trimester of pregnancy. The CDR3 sequence is CASSLGRFAEAFF. CDR3 DNA: TGTGCCAGCAGCTTAGGGCGGTTCGCGGAAGCTTTCTTT.